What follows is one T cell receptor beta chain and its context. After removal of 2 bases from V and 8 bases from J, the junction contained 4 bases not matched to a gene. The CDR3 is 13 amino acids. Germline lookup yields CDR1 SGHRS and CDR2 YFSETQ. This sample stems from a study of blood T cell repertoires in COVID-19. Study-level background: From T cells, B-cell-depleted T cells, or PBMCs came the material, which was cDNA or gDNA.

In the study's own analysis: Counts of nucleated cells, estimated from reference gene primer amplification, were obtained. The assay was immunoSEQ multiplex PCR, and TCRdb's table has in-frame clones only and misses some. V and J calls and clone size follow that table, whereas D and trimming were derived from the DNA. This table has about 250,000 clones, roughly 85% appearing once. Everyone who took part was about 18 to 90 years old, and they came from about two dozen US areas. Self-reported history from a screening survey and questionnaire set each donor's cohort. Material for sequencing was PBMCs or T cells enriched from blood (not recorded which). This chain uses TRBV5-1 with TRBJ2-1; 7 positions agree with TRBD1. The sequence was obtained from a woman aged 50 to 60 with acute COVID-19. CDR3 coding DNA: TGCGCCAGCAGCTTCGAGGGGGCCGATGAGCAGTTCTTC. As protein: CASSFEGADEQFF.